This T cell receptor (beta chain) was retrieved from a study of neurological immune-mediated disorders. Study-wide results and limits: None of the CDR3 amino acid sequences found in expanded clones was shared across subjects. This suggests that the TCR-beta repertoires were private in all groups.

Concerning this clonotype itself: Its specificity is not known.

A 10-nucleotide random UMI tagged transcripts in template-switch 5'RACE cDNA synthesis. TCRdb fed the 5' RACE reads into MiXCR, producing one record per CDR3 protein. The data hold under 20,000 distinct CDR3 sequences, with about 30% observed a single time. The specimen was PBMCs. The TCR was taken from a man between 50 and 59 years old with HTLV-1-associated myelopathy (HAM/TSP).

The CDR3 DNA sequence: TGCAGCGTTGGGTCCCCACAAGAGACCCAGTACTTC. Translating gives CSVGSPQETQYF. This chain links TRBV29-1 with TRBJ2-5; no definite D call. Per the germline V gene, CDR1 is SQVTM and CDR2 is ANQGSEA. Trimming pared 4 bases from V and 2 bases from J, leaving 8 bases between. The CDR3 has 12 amino acids.